These 31 T cell receptor beta chains originate from one sample sequenced in a study of blood T cell repertoires in COVID-19. Assay: immunoSEQ multiplex PCR; the TCRdb copy retains only in-frame clones and omits some. The sample consists of 200,000 or so clones, around 86% of them appearing once. Sample: peripheral blood. These receptors all come from a human donor in a cohort sampled during active COVID-19.

Worth noting for this clone: This CDR3 is also generated by other DNA sequences in the sample. This chain joins TRBV7-8 and TRBJ2-7; 13 nucleotides agree with TRBD2. V lost 1 base to trimming and J lost 3 bases; unmatched junction nucleotides: 0. Per the germline V gene, CDR1 is SGHVS and CDR2 is FQNEAQ. The CDR3 contains 15 residues. CDR3 sequence: CASSLGLAGGYEQYF. The CDR3 bases are TGTGCCAGCAGCTTAGGACTAGCGGGAGGCTACGAGCAGTACTTC.

V is TRBV6-5 and J is TRBJ1-5, with 11 bases that match TRBD1. Per the germline V gene, CDR1 is MNHEY and CDR2 is SVGAGI. The CDR3 has 14 residues. Trimming at V came to 9 bases and at J to 3 bases, leaving 4 bases not matched to a gene. As DNA, the CDR3 is TGTGCCAGTGGGACAGGGGGTAACAATCAGCCCCAGCATTTT. It yields the protein CASGTGGNNQPQHF.

CDR3 bases: TGTGCCAGCAGTGAAGCAATGACAGCGAGCTCCTACGAGCAGTACTTC. Encoded protein: CASSEAMTASSYEQYF. The V call is TRBV2, the J call TRBJ2-7, with D perhaps TRBD1 (5 bases). V was shortened by 0 bases and J by 0 bases, with 12 bases between the two germline ends. Germline CDR1 SNHLY, CDR2 FYNNEI. This CDR3 is 16 amino acids long.

The chain carries TRBV9 and TRBJ1-2; D possibly corresponds to TRBD1 (5 bases). Trimming cost V 4 bases and J 7 bases, with 14 bases left between them. Germline lookup yields CDR1 SGDLS and CDR2 YYNGEE. The CDR3 runs to 13 residues. The CDR3 nucleotides are TGTGCCAGCAGCTCTACAGGCCCTGGTGGCTACACCTTC. Residues: CASSSTGPGGYTF.

The chain couples TRBV5-4 to TRBJ2-1; 9 bases align to TRBD2. V lost 0 bases to trimming and J lost 5 bases; unmatched junction nucleotides: 3. CDR3 length equals 15 residues. Germline V gene lookup returns CDR1 SGHNT and CDR2 YYREEE (reference sequence). The CDR3 region is CASSLVLAGDNEQFF. The CDR3 DNA reads as TGTGCCAGCAGCTTGGTCTTAGCGGGGGACAATGAGCAGTTCTTC.

V usage is TRBV6-5 and J usage is TRBJ1-6, with 7 bases aligning to TRBD1. From germline, CDR1 is MNHEY and CDR2 SVGAGI. This CDR3 has 14 residues. The J segment lost 11 bases and the V segment lost 4 bases, leaving 8 bases of the junction unmatched. The CDR3 sequence is CASSSGQPKAPLHF. The CDR3 region has the DNA TGTGCCAGCAGTTCGGGACAGCCCAAGGCACCCCTCCACTTT.

This clone was counted once. The chain combines TRBV5-4 with TRBJ1-1; no reliable D call. Between the trimmed V and J ends, which lost 1 base and 1 base, there was a span of 11 bases. This CDR3 comprises 15 residues. Per germline, CDR1 SGHNT and CDR2 YYREEE (reference sequence). As DNA, the CDR3 is TGTGCCAGCAGCTTGAAGCCGTACGAGAACACTGAAGCTTTCTTT. The encoded protein is CASSLKPYENTEAFF. Complete variable domain (other parts from reference TRBV5-4 and TRBJ1-1): ETGVTQSPTHLIKTRGQQVTLRCSSQSGHNTVSWYQQALGQGPQFIFQYYREEENGRGNFPPRFSGLQFPNYSSELNVNALELDDSALYLCASSLKPYENTEAFFGQGTRLTVV.

The gene calls are TRBV6-2 or TRBV6-3 and TRBJ1-1; D unresolved. The germline CDR1 and CDR2 sequences are MNHEY and SVGEGT. This CDR3 comprises 14 residues. V was trimmed by 5 bases and J by 2 bases, leaving 12 bases between them. CDR3 sequence: CASSPFGRNTEAFF. CDR3 coding DNA: TGTGCCAGCAGTCCCTTTGGGAGAAACACTGAAGCTTTCTTT.

This clone has more than one count but fewer than ten. The chain joins TRBV6-5 to TRBJ1-2; the D gene is possibly TRBD1 (6 bases). The CDR3 runs to 14 residues. The V end was cut by 0 bases, the J end by 6 bases, with 11 bases between. Per the germline V gene, CDR1 is MNHEY and CDR2 is SVGAGI. The CDR3 reads CASSYSRGGDGYTF. The CDR3 nucleotides read TGTGCCAGCAGTTACTCGAGAGGGGGGGATGGCTACACCTTC.

In DNA, the CDR3 is TGTGCCACCAGCAGTACGCGGAATAATTCACCCCTCCACTTT. It encodes CATSSTRNNSPLHF. The chain is built from TRBV15 and TRBJ1-6; D not resolved. V was trimmed by 3 bases and J by 5 bases, leaving 8 bases between them. CDR1 is LNHNV and CDR2 is YYDKDF in the germline V gene (reference sequence). This CDR3 is 14 amino acids long.

V is TRBV14 and J is TRBJ2-1; TRBD2 matches at 8 bases. The J segment lost 5 bases and the V segment lost 4 bases, leaving 7 bases of the junction unmatched. Per the germline V gene, CDR1 is SGHDN and CDR2 is FVKESK. The CDR3 length is 15 residues. The DNA of the CDR3 is TGTGCCAGCAGCCCTCGGACTAGCTTTGACAATGAGCAGTTCTTC. Its translation: CASSPRTSFDNEQFF.

The rearrangement links TRBV3-1 (or the pseudogene TRBV3-2) to TRBJ2-7; 9 bases are a match to TRBD2. With 1 base clipped from V and 5 bases from J, the junction kept 6 bases outside the gene matches. The CDR3 sequence is 15 residues long. Looked up from germline, CDR1 is LGHDT and CDR2 is YNNKEL (reference sequence). The DNA for the CDR3 is TGTGCCAGCAGCCAAGGCCTAGCGGGAACCGACGAGCAGTACTTC. Protein sequence: CASSQGLAGTDEQYF.

The chain combines TRBV5-1 with TRBJ2-7; D remains ambiguous. Germline V gene data show CDR1 as SGHRS and CDR2 as YFSETQ. With 0 bases removed from V and 1 base from J, the gap between germline ends came to 8 bases. The CDR3 extends over 14 amino acids. In nucleotides, the CDR3 is TGCGCCAGCAGCTTGGAACTGGTTTCCTACGAGCAGTACTTC. Translating gives CASSLELVSYEQYF.

The count of this clone is one. The V call is TRBV4-2, the J call TRBJ2-7, with TRBD1 matching over 12 bases. Germline V CDR1 and CDR2: LGHNA, YNFKEQ. The CDR3 is 16 residues long. With V trimmed by 3 bases and J by 5 bases, 8 bases remained unmatched. As DNA, the CDR3 is TGTGCCAGCAGCCAGACCGGGACAGGGGGCACGAACGAGCAGTACTTC. Amino acids: CASSQTGTGGTNEQYF.

With respect to this clone: Other DNA sequences of this sample code for an identical CDR3. The chain uses TRBV30 and TRBJ2-7, with 11 bases matching TRBD2. V lost 0 bases to trimming and J lost 4 bases; unmatched junction nucleotides: 2. Germline V gene lookup returns CDR1 GTSNPN and CDR2 SVGIG (reference sequence). The length of the CDR3 is 14 residues. The CDR3 is CAWSVGLAGYEQYF. The CDR3 coding sequence is TGTGCCTGGAGTGTTGGACTAGCGGGTTACGAGCAGTACTTC.

This clone appeared a few times. The V gene is TRBV2, the J gene TRBJ1-1; no firm D call. The ends were cut back, 2 bases at V and 0 bases at J, with 10 bases in the middle. CDR1 is SNHLY, CDR2 FYNNEI, per germline. CDR3 length: 15 amino acids. CDR3 bases: TGTGCCAGCAGTGAACAGCGCGAGCTGAACACTGAAGCTTTCTTT. Translation gives CASSEQRELNTEAFF.

The genes are TRBV28 and TRBJ2-1, with D perhaps TRBD1 (6 bases). The V end lost 7 bases, the J end lost 0 bases, and 16 bases lay between the germline ends. CDR1 and CDR2 (germline): MDHEN, SYDVKM. The CDR3 extends over 16 amino acids. CDR3 residues: CASKTGTINSYNEQFF. CDR3 sequence (DNA): TGTGCCAGCAAAACCGGGACAATCAACTCCTACAATGAGCAGTTCTTC. Full variable domain (rest looked up from reference TRBV28 and TRBJ2-1): DVKVTQSSRYLVKRTGEKVFLECVQDMDHENMFWYRQDPGLGLRLIYFSYDVKMKEKGDIPEGYSVSREKKERFSLILESASTNQTSMYLCASKTGTINSYNEQFFGPGTRLTVL.

V gene TRBV11-3 combines with J gene TRBJ1-6, with 8 bases that match TRBD1. There are 17 residues in the CDR3. V gave up 1 base and J gave up 4 bases; unmatched junction bases: 6. Germline CDR1 SGHNT, CDR2 YENEEA. The CDR3 bases are TGTGCCAGCAGCTTAGTTGACAGGGGCCAATATAATTCACCCCTCCACTTT. Its protein is CASSLVDRGQYNSPLHF.

This clone was seen only a few times. CDR3 loop: CASSFPGGGNQPQHF. The CDR3 region has the DNA TGTGCCAGCAGTTTCCCGGGGGGGGGCAATCAGCCCCAGCATTTT. This rearrangement joins TRBV28 to TRBJ1-5, with a possible D match to TRBD1 (5 bases). Looked up from germline, CDR1 is MDHEN and CDR2 is SYDVKM. The CDR3 spans 15 residues. Trimming stripped 3 bases from V and 2 bases from J, with 11 bases between.

The chain is built from TRBV5-4 and TRBJ2-5; D possibly corresponds to TRBD1 (5 bases). The CDR3 sequence is 13 residues long. Trimming took 3 bases from V and 4 from J, leaving 10 bases between them. Looked up from germline, CDR1 is SGHNT and CDR2 is YYREEE (reference sequence). CDR3 loop: CASSWVGRETQYF. In nucleotides, the CDR3 is TGTGCCAGCAGCTGGGTGGGGCGAGAGACCCAGTACTTC.

CDR3 residues: CASSPLRYSNQPQHF. The CDR3 DNA reads TGTGCCAGCAGCCCCTTGAGGTATAGCAATCAGCCCCAGCATTTT. The chain joins TRBV7-2 to TRBJ1-5; D not certain. This CDR3 contains 15 residues. The V gene's germline CDR1 is SGHTA and CDR2 FQGNSA. V shed 5 bases and J shed 0 bases, with 11 bases lying between them.

The chain couples TRBV30 to TRBJ1-3; TRBD1 agrees at 7 bases. Per the germline V gene, CDR1 is GTSNPN and CDR2 is SVGIG (reference sequence). This CDR3 is 13 amino acids long. J gave up 0 bases and V 4 bases, and 0 bases lay outside the gene matches. Here the CDR3 DNA reads TGTGCCTGGAACAGGGGCTCTGGAAACACCATATATTTT. Encoded protein: CAWNRGSGNTIYF.

The chain links TRBV10-3 to TRBJ2-1; D is perhaps TRBD2 (5 bases). The germline V and J ends were trimmed by 0 bases and 5 bases, with 14 bases remaining between them. CDR1 is ENHRY and CDR2 is SYGVKD in the germline V gene. The CDR3 loop spans 16 amino acids. The CDR3 reads CAISESSERTHNEQFF. As DNA, the CDR3 is TGTGCCATCAGTGAGTCAAGCGAGCGGACCCACAATGAGCAGTTCTTC.

The rearrangement joins TRBV28 to TRBJ1-2; 7 nucleotides match TRBD1. In germline, CDR1 is MDHEN, CDR2 SYDVKM. V lost 1 base to trimming and J lost 3 bases; unmatched junction nucleotides: 5. The CDR3 runs to 15 residues. In DNA, the CDR3 is TGTGCCAGCAGTTTATTTACAGGGGTCGACTATGGCTACACCTTC. Protein: CASSLFTGVDYGYTF.

The gene calls are TRBV5-1 and TRBJ2-7; 8 positions match TRBD2. The germline V gene has CDR1 SGHRS and CDR2 YFSETQ. With V trimmed by 4 bases and J by 5 bases, 8 bases remained unmatched. This CDR3 is built from 14 residues. The CDR3 DNA sequence: TGCGCCAGCAGCCCGAGCGGGAGCGGCAACGAGCAGTACTTC. This sequence encodes CASSPSGSGNEQYF.

Points on this clone: As the CDR3 is not closed by the conserved phenylalanine or tryptophan, this likely results from a read error. The DNA is omitted, as the CDR3 cannot be located on it reliably, and the CDR3 follows TCRdb's listing. The rearrangement links TRBV25-1 to TRBJ2-7; the DNA was not compared with TRBD2, the D call given in the table. The CDR3 is 12 residues long, counting both termini. Germline V lookup: CDR1 MGHDK, CDR2 SYGVNS. CDR3 residues: CASSEKWTSGRL.

This chain connects TRBV4-3 to TRBJ1-5; no clear D. Germline CDR1 LGHNA, CDR2 YSLEER. The V and J ends lost 4 bases and 4 bases respectively, with 14 bases between them. The CDR3 spans 15 residues. CDR3: CASSLSPDGNQPQHF. In DNA, the CDR3 is TGCGCCAGCAGCCTATCGCCCGACGGGAATCAGCCCCAGCATTTT.

The chain employs TRBV6-2 or TRBV6-3 and TRBJ1-2, with a possible D match to TRBD1 (6 bases). Germline V gene sequence: CDR1 MNHEY, CDR2 SVGEGT. The V end lost 6 bases, the J end lost 1 base, and 9 bases lay between the germline ends. This CDR3 comprises 13 residues. CDR3 sequence reads: CASSPDSNYGYTF. The CDR3 DNA sequence: TGTGCCAGCAGCCCGGACAGTAACTATGGCTACACCTTC.

The rearrangement uses TRBV21-1 and TRBJ2-1; the table calls TRBD2, which could not be checked here. TRBV21-1 is given as a pseudogene. CDR3 size: 11 residues. CDR3 bases: TGTCCTCGACTAGCCTACAATGAGCAGTTCTTC. Its translation: CPRLAYNEQFF.

The rearrangement joins TRBV12-3 or TRBV12-4 to TRBJ1-2, with D unresolved. Trimming left V 3 bases short and J 3 bases short, with 8 bases between. The CDR3 covers 13 residues. This CDR3 is CASSFGEDYGYTF. In nucleotides, the CDR3 is TGTGCCAGCAGTTTCGGGGAGGACTATGGCTACACCTTC.

The V and J genes are TRBV27 and TRBJ1-4; the match to TRBD1 covers 7 bases. CDR3 length equals 15 residues. CDR1 and CDR2 from the germline V gene are MNHEY and SMNVEV (reference sequence). Losses at the gene ends were 3 bases for V and 8 bases for J; bases not matched to a gene: 9. The CDR3 region has the DNA TGTGCCAGCAGTTTGATTGGGACAGTAGGCGAAAAACTGTTTTTT. Encoded protein: CASSLIGTVGEKLFF.